A single sample gave rise to the 32 T cell receptor beta chains below, sequenced in a study of early T cells in non-severe SARS-CoV-2 infection. From the 5' RACE reads, TCRdb called clonotypes with MiXCR, one entry per CDR3 protein. The sample consists of 100,000 to 150,000 distinct CDR3 sequences, more than 13% of them appearing once. Material for sequencing was whole blood. These receptor sequences come from an adult who was a healthcare worker with PCR-confirmed SARS-CoV-2 infection or an uninfected control (not recorded which).

V gene TRBV2 combines with J gene TRBJ1-3; D gene uncertain. CDR1 SNHLY and CDR2 FYNNEI come from the germline V gene. V gave up 7 bases and J gave up 4 bases, with 14 bases separating them. The CDR3 spans 14 residues. CDR3 in DNA: TGTGCCAGCAAGAGGGAGACTGACGGAAACACCATATATTTT. Protein sequence: CASKRETDGNTIYF.

Many counts were recorded for this clonotype. V gene TRBV12-3 or TRBV12-4 combines with J gene TRBJ1-1; D uncertain. CDR3 length: 14 amino acids. V lost 1 base and J lost 1, with 7 bases in between. The CDR3 here is CASSLGPGNTEAFF. The DNA for the CDR3 is TGTGCCAGCAGTTTAGGGCCAGGGAACACTGAAGCTTTCTTT.

This clonotype has ten or more counts. The V and J genes are TRBV2 and TRBJ1-5; D gene unclear. V was cut by 5 bases and J by 6 bases, with 23 bases left in between. The germline V gene has CDR1 SNHLY and CDR2 FYNNEI. The CDR3 totals 17 residues. CDR3 sequence reads: CASSLIQVLISTQPQHF. The DNA of the CDR3 is TGTGCCAGCAGTCTAATTCAGGTACTCATATCCACTCAGCCCCAGCATTTT.

This clonotype was counted only a few times. V usage is TRBV5-1 and J usage is TRBJ2-3, with 13 positions matching TRBD2. The CDR3 has 17 residues. CDR1 and CDR2 from the germline V gene are SGHRS and YFSETQ. Trimming at V came to 4 bases and at J to 5 bases, leaving 10 bases not matched to a gene. CDR3 residues: CASSKGLAGMSGDTQYF. Written as DNA, the CDR3 is TGCGCCAGCAGCAAGGGACTAGCGGGGATGAGTGGAGATACGCAGTATTTT.

This chain uses TRBV29-1 with TRBJ2-7; D possibly uses TRBD1 or TRBD2 (5 bases each). This CDR3 has 10 amino acids. Germline values: CDR1 SQVTM, CDR2 ANQGSEA. With 4 bases removed from V and 7 bases from J, the gap between germline ends came to 8 bases. The CDR3 reads CSVGGREQYF. As DNA, the CDR3 is TGCAGCGTTGGGGGGAGAGAGCAGTACTTC.

This clonotype was seen a handful of times. The chain links TRBV14 to TRBJ1-6, with unresolved D. The CDR3 runs to 14 residues. V was shortened by 1 base and J by 10 bases, with 11 bases between the two germline ends. The germline CDR1 and CDR2 sequences are SGHDN and FVKESK. The CDR3 loop is CASSQVEGNSPLHF. The CDR3, as DNA: TGTGCCAGCAGCCAAGTGGAGGGTAACTCACCCCTCCACTTT.

This clonotype turned up a few times. The chain carries TRBV3-1 and TRBJ1-5; TRBD1 aligns across 7 bases. CDR1 LGHDT and CDR2 YNNKEL come from the germline V gene (reference sequence). V trimming: 3 bases; J trimming: 11 bases; junction bases outside the gene matches: 7. CDR3 length: 13 residues. CDR3 coding DNA: TGTGCCAGCAGCCAGGATTTACAGGGGACCCAGCATTTT. Its protein product is CASSQDLQGTQHF.

This clonotype occurred a few times. CDR3 coding DNA: TGTGCCAGCTCGCCGACAGGGGGCTCGGACACCATATATTTT. Translating it yields CASSPTGGSDTIYF. V is TRBV18 and J is TRBJ1-3, with 10 bases matching TRBD1. With 6 bases clipped from V and 8 bases from J, the junction kept 7 bases outside the gene matches. The V gene's germline CDR1 is KGHSH and CDR2 LQKENI. The CDR3 sequence is 14 residues long.

This clonotype was seen a handful of times. The V and J genes are TRBV20-1 and TRBJ1-2, with D possibly matching TRBD1 (6 bases). This CDR3 has 13 residues. Trimming took off 6 bases at V and 4 bases at J, with 15 bases between the two ends. CDR1 is DFQATT, CDR2 SNEGSKA, per germline (reference sequence). Here the CDR3 DNA reads TGCAGTGCAGACCCTACAGGGAGCTATGGCTACACCTTC. Encoded protein: CSADPTGSYGYTF.

This rearrangement joins TRBV29-1 to TRBJ1-2; 7 bases line up with TRBD1. Germline V CDR1 and CDR2: SQVTM, ANQGSEA. The ends lost 6 bases at V and 5 bases at J; junction bases unmatched: 6. The CDR3 has 12 residues. The DNA for the CDR3 is TGCAGCGTGATCAGGGGGAGTTATGGCTACACCTTC. This codes for CSVIRGSYGYTF.

This clonotype was detected only a few times. The chain couples TRBV20-1 to TRBJ1-2, with D tentatively TRBD1 (6 bases). CDR1 is DFQATT, CDR2 SNEGSKA, per germline (reference sequence). The V gene lost 3 bases and the J gene lost 8 bases, with 16 bases spanning the gap. The CDR3 covers 13 residues. Here the CDR3 DNA reads TGCAGTGCTAGTCAACAGGGCGGACAGGGCTACACCTTC. Protein sequence: CSASQQGGQGYTF.

This clonotype has only a few counts. This chain joins TRBV4-1 and TRBJ1-2, with 7 bases aligning to TRBD1. This CDR3 has 15 residues. V gave up 3 bases and J gave up 6 bases; unmatched junction bases: 10. Germline V gene data show CDR1 as MGHRA and CDR2 as YSYEKL. CDR3 residues: CASSHRDREKDGYTF. The CDR3 DNA reads as TGCGCCAGCAGCCATAGAGACAGGGAGAAGGATGGCTACACCTTC.

The chain recombines TRBV18 with TRBJ2-7; D is undetermined. V was trimmed by 0 bases and J by 0 bases, leaving 6 bases between them. The CDR3 is made up of 14 amino acids. Germline V gene sequence: CDR1 KGHSH, CDR2 LQKENI. The CDR3 bases are TGTGCCAGCTCACCACCGGGCAGCTCCTACGAGCAGTACTTC. Encoded protein: CASSPPGSSYEQYF.

This clonotype was seen repeatedly, ten times or more. The chain joins TRBV11-2 to TRBJ2-3; D ambiguous. The CDR3 consists of 12 residues. V shed 3 bases and J shed 2 bases, with 3 bases lying between them. The germline V gene has CDR1 SGHAT and CDR2 FQNNGV. The CDR3 sequence is CASSLYTDTQYF. The CDR3 DNA reads TGTGCCAGCAGCTTGTACACAGATACGCAGTATTTT.

Ten or more counts support this clonotype. The chain carries TRBV29-1 and TRBJ1-1; D is uncertain. CDR1 and CDR2 from the germline V gene are SQVTM and ANQGSEA. Trimming took 6 bases from V and 5 from J, leaving 10 bases between them. This CDR3 is 11 amino acids long. The CDR3 is CSVDQATEAFF. The CDR3 DNA sequence: TGCAGCGTAGACCAGGCTACTGAAGCTTTCTTT.

The V and J genes are TRBV4-2 and TRBJ2-5; D possibly corresponds to TRBD1 (7 bases). This CDR3 contains 16 residues. Trimming cost V 1 base and J 4 bases, with 16 bases left between them. Germline lookup yields CDR1 LGHNA and CDR2 YNFKEQ. CDR3 bases: TGTGCCAGCAGCCAAGTTTCAGGGGGAGGATCAGAGACCCAGTACTTC. This sequence encodes CASSQVSGGGSETQYF.

The chain is built from TRBV12-3 or TRBV12-4 and TRBJ1-1, with D unclear. Trimming shortened V by 6 bases and J by 4 bases, and 12 bases separated the two germline ends. This CDR3 region has 13 residues. CDR3 sequence reads: CASRSQWSTEAFF. The CDR3 nucleotides are TGTGCCAGCAGATCTCAATGGAGCACTGAAGCTTTCTTT.

This clonotype came up many times. The chain recombines TRBV18 with TRBJ2-7; D perhaps matches TRBD2 (6 bases). V lost 3 bases to trimming and J lost 1 base, with 13 bases between them. The CDR3 covers 15 residues. Germline assignment: CDR1 KGHSH and CDR2 LQKENI. CDR3 in amino acids: CASSPSRGTSYEQYF. CDR3 nucleotides: TGTGCCAGCTCACCTTCCCGTGGGACTTCCTACGAGCAGTACTTC.

The CDR3 here is CASSPASGSMNTEAFF. CDR3 DNA sequence: TGTGCCAGCAGCCCAGCATCGGGCAGTATGAACACTGAAGCTTTCTTT. The V call is TRBV13, the J call TRBJ1-1; unclear D gene. The CDR3 is made up of 16 amino acids. Germline values: CDR1 PRHDT, CDR2 FYEKMQ (reference sequence). V was clipped by 5 bases and J by 0 bases, with 16 bases between them. The complete variable domain, with remaining parts taken from reference TRBV13 and TRBJ1-1, reads AAGVIQSPRHLIKEKRETATLKCYPIPRHDTVYWYQQGPGQDPQFLISFYEKMQSDKGSIPDRFSAQQFSDYHSELNMSSLELGDSALYFCASSPASGSMNTEAFFGQGTRLTVV.

A few counts support this clonotype. The chain carries TRBV10-1 and TRBJ1-5; no definite D call. Germline loops: CDR1 WNHNN, CDR2 SYGVQD (reference sequence). The V and J ends lost 3 bases and 4 bases respectively, with 7 bases between them. The CDR3 has 13 amino acids. The CDR3 loop reads CASSESPNQPQHF. The CDR3, as DNA: TGCGCCAGCAGTGAATCACCAAATCAGCCCCAGCATTTT.

This chain joins TRBV12-5 and TRBJ1-5; TRBD1 agrees at 8 bases. This CDR3 has 15 residues. The germline V gene has CDR1 LGHNT and CDR2 FRNRAP. The V segment lost 2 bases and the J segment 2 bases; nucleotides outside the gene matches: 2. CDR3 protein: CASGLLTGGNQPQHF. As DNA, the CDR3 is TGTGCTAGTGGTTTGCTGACAGGGGGCAATCAGCCCCAGCATTTT.

This clonotype was picked up a small number of times. The CDR3 here is CASSQDGAATYNEQFF. The CDR3 DNA follows: TGCGCCAGCAGCCAAGATGGCGCGGCAACCTACAATGAGCAGTTCTTC. The rearrangement links TRBV4-1 to TRBJ2-1, with D hard to call. The CDR3 covers 16 residues. The V end lost 0 bases, the J end lost 2 bases, and 11 bases lay between the germline ends. CDR1 MGHRA and CDR2 YSYEKL come from the germline V gene.

The J gene is TRBJ1-2, the V gene TRBV3-1; D remains unclear. Germline V gives CDR1 LGHDT, CDR2 YNNKEL (reference sequence). The CDR3 is 11 residues long. Deletions cut 9 bases from V and 8 bases from J, with 13 bases between. CDR3 DNA: TGTGCCAGTGGTGGAGGGCGCGGCTACACCTTC. This gives the protein CASGGGRGYTF. Together with reference TRBV3-1 and TRBJ1-2, the CDR3 gives the full variable domain: DTAVSQTPKYLVTQMGNDKSIKCEQNLGHDTMYWYKQDSKKFLKIMFSYNNKELIINETVPNRFSPKSPDKAHLNLHINSLELGDSAVYFCASGGGRGYTFGSGTRLTVV.

The gene calls are TRBV20-1 and TRBJ1-1, with D tentatively TRBD1 (6 bases). Per the germline V gene, CDR1 is DFQATT and CDR2 is SNEGSKA (reference sequence). The CDR3 is made up of 15 amino acids. With 6 bases removed from V and 6 bases from J, the gap between germline ends came to 23 bases. CDR3 DNA sequence: TGCAGTGCGCGAAACCTCGGAACTGGGGGCGCTGAAGCTTTCTTT. This codes for CSARNLGTGGAEAFF.

This clonotype was recorded many times. The CDR3 reads CASSQYTEAFF. Written as DNA, the CDR3 is TGTGCCAGCAGCCAATACACTGAAGCTTTCTTT. The chain links TRBV14 to TRBJ1-1, with no clear D. V lost 2 bases, J lost 3 bases, and 1 base lay in between. The CDR3 totals 11 residues. The V gene's germline CDR1 is SGHDN and CDR2 FVKESK.

This clonotype has a handful of counts. The chain couples TRBV5-6 to TRBJ2-6, with D unresolved. V gave up 4 bases and J gave up 1 base, with 15 bases separating them. The CDR3 covers 17 residues. CDR1 SGHDT and CDR2 YYEEEE come from the germline V gene. The CDR3 DNA reads TGTGCCAGCAGCCGTCGTTCAACTGCGTCTGGGGCCAACGTCCTGACTTTC. Its translation: CASSRRSTASGANVLTF.

The chain couples TRBV5-4 to TRBJ1-4, with D unresolved. With 4 bases removed from V and 5 bases from J, the gap between germline ends came to 6 bases. The germline CDR1 and CDR2 sequences are SGHNT and YYREEE (reference sequence). The CDR3 consists of 12 residues. The CDR3 region is CASSPGNEKLFF. DNA for the CDR3: TGTGCCAGCAGCCCCGGGAATGAAAAACTGTTTTTT.

This clonotype was detected ten times or more. The chain couples TRBV12-3 or TRBV12-4 to TRBJ2-1, with 8 bases that match TRBD2. This CDR3 is built from 16 residues. V gave up 0 bases and J gave up 4 bases; unmatched junction bases: 5. CDR3 protein: CASSLASGGQYNEQFF. The CDR3 region has the DNA TGTGCCAGCAGTTTAGCCAGCGGGGGACAATACAATGAGCAGTTCTTC.

This chain joins TRBV20-1 and TRBJ1-1, with D tentatively TRBD1 (5 bases). The CDR3 loop spans 14 amino acids. CDR1 and CDR2 (germline): DFQATT, SNEGSKA (reference sequence). The germline V and J ends were trimmed by 6 bases and 1 base, with 15 bases remaining between them. The CDR3 DNA follows: TGCAGTGCCAGGACGCGGGACCGGAACACTGAAGCTTTCTTT. Amino acid sequence: CSARTRDRNTEAFF.

The chain employs TRBV3-1 and TRBJ1-5, with 8 bases matching TRBD1. V lost 4 bases, J lost 6 bases, and 11 bases stayed unmatched. CDR1 and CDR2 (germline): LGHDT, YNNKEL (reference sequence). CDR3 length equals 16 residues. The CDR3 DNA reads TGTGCCAGCAGCCCCCGGACAGGGTTAGGATCTCAGCCCCAGCATTTT. Its protein is CASSPRTGLGSQPQHF.

The chain has TRBV14 and TRBJ2-7, with TRBD1 as a possible D gene (5 bases). V lost 4 bases, J lost 1 base, and 11 bases lay in between. There are 14 residues in the CDR3. The germline gives CDR1 SGHDN, CDR2 FVKESK. Written as DNA, the CDR3 is TGTGCCAGCAGCCTCAGGGTGAAATCCTACGAGCAGTACTTC. This encodes CASSLRVKSYEQYF. The full variable domain, with the rest looked up from reference TRBV14 and TRBJ2-7, is EAGVTQFPSHSVIEKGQTVTLRCDPISGHDNLYWYRRVMGKEIKFLLHFVKESKQDESGMPNNRFLAERTGGTYSTLKVQPAELEDSGVYFCASSLRVKSYEQYFGPGTRLTVT.

This clonotype showed up just a few times. This chain uses TRBV11-2 with TRBJ2-3, with a weak D call TRBD2 (5 bases). Looked up from germline, CDR1 is SGHAT and CDR2 is FQNNGV. The CDR3 totals 13 residues. The V gene lost 2 bases and the J gene lost 6 bases, with 9 bases spanning the gap. CDR3 region: CASSLYSGDTQYF. The CDR3, as DNA: TGTGCCAGCAGCTTATATTCGGGGGATACGCAGTATTTT.